Shown below are 18 T cell receptor beta chains from a single sample sequenced in a study of cytomegalovirus exposure and HLA in healthy donors. The study ran its PCR with 60 Vbeta and 13 Jbeta primers. The data were produced by immunoSEQ multiplex PCR, yet TCRdb's version contains in-frame clones alone and is incomplete. The table lists roughly 180,000 clones, approximately 80% of them singletons. The sequenced sample was PBMCs. Source of these receptors: a young woman in good health and CMV-seronegative.

The gene calls are TRBV7-9 and TRBJ2-1, with 10 bases lining up with TRBD2. The CDR3 consists of 14 residues. The junction had 4 bases not matched to a gene; V was cut back by 2 bases and J by 9 bases. CDR1 and CDR2 (germline): SEHNR, FQNEAQ (reference sequence). For the CDR3, the DNA is TGTGCCAGCAGCTTACTAGCGGGAGCCGGTGAGCAGTTCTTC. Translating it yields CASSLLAGAGEQFF. The full variable domain, completed using reference TRBV7-9 and TRBJ2-1, is DTGVSQNPRHKITKRGQNVTFRCDPISEHNRLYWYRQTLGQGPEFLTYFQNEAQLEKSRLLSDRFSAERPKGSFSTLEIQRTEQGDSAMYLCASSLLAGAGEQFFGPGTRLTVL.

The chain links TRBV15 to TRBJ1-1; tentatively, D is TRBD1 (6 bases). The CDR3 length is 15 residues. Germline V gene sequence: CDR1 LNHNV, CDR2 YYDKDF (reference sequence). The V and J ends lost 5 bases and 0 bases respectively, with 13 bases between them. The DNA of the CDR3 is TGTGCCACCAGCCCCAATCGACAGGTGAACACTGAAGCTTTCTTT. Its protein product is CATSPNRQVNTEAFF.

J is TRBJ2-7 and V is TRBV11-1; D may be TRBD2 (5 bases). This CDR3 is 13 amino acids long. CDR1 is SGHAT, CDR2 FQDESV, per germline (reference sequence). Trimming took off 5 bases at V and 5 bases at J, with 13 bases between the two ends. CDR3 sequence (DNA): TGTGCCAGCAGCAAATGGACTGTCAACGAGCAGTACTTC. Protein sequence: CASSKWTVNEQYF. The full variable domain, rest sourced from reference TRBV11-1 and TRBJ2-7, is EAEVAQSPRYKITEKSQAVAFWCDPISGHATLYWYRQILGQGPELLVQFQDESVVDDSQLPKDRFSAERLKGVDSTLKIQPAELGDSAMYLCASSKWTVNEQYFGPGTRLTVT.

This clone came up once. This rearrangement joins TRBV2 to TRBJ1-5; TRBD1 might be the D (5 bases). Trimming stripped 7 bases from V and 6 bases from J, with 13 bases between. There are 13 residues in the CDR3. CDR1 and CDR2 (germline): SNHLY, FYNNEI. The CDR3 sequence is CASIAGEGQPQHF. Written as DNA, the CDR3 is TGTGCCAGCATAGCGGGGGAGGGTCAGCCCCAGCATTTT.

The chain joins TRBV7-9 to TRBJ1-6, with TRBD1 identical over 11 bases. With V trimmed by 5 bases and J by 9 bases, 6 bases remained unmatched. The germline CDR1 and CDR2 sequences are SEHNR and FQNEAQ (reference sequence). The CDR3 sequence is 15 residues long. Written as DNA, the CDR3 is TGTGCCAGCAGCACGGGACAGGGGGGGGGTTCACCCCTCCACTTT. It translates to CASSTGQGGGSPLHF.

This chain links TRBV27 with TRBJ2-5; 8 bases match TRBD2. CDR1 MNHEY and CDR2 SMNVEV come from the germline V gene (reference sequence). V shed 4 bases and J 9 bases; nucleotides not matched to a gene: 10. This CDR3 is 14 amino acids long. The CDR3 reads CASSSGPGGRAQYF. The CDR3 coding sequence is TGTGCCAGCAGTTCAGGACCGGGGGGGCGGGCCCAGTACTTC.

The CDR3 is CASSFGFVTYEQYF. CDR3 nucleotides: TGCGCCAGCAGCTTCGGGTTTGTTACCTACGAGCAGTACTTC. V is TRBV5-1 and J is TRBJ2-7; no reliable D call. CDR1 and CDR2 from the germline V gene are SGHRS and YFSETQ. The CDR3 is 14 amino acids. Trimming cost V 2 bases and J 2 bases, with 11 bases left between them.

This clone came up once. The chain links TRBV5-4 to TRBJ2-2; 11 nucleotides align to TRBD2. Trimming removed 4 bases from V and 5 bases from J; junction bases left unmatched: 13. Germline assignment: CDR1 SGHNT and CDR2 YYREEE (reference sequence). The CDR3 sequence is 18 residues long. CDR3 coding DNA: TGTGCCAGCAGCAAGGAACCGGGACTAGCGGTTCTAACCGGGGAGCTGTTTTTT. Translated: CASSKEPGLAVLTGELFF.

This rearrangement joins TRBV11-2 to TRBJ2-5; D ambiguous. CDR3 size: 14 residues. The V gene's germline CDR1 is SGHAT and CDR2 FQNNGV. Deletions cut 5 bases from V and 5 bases from J, with 15 bases between. This CDR3 reads CASSVNPIGETQYF. CDR3 coding DNA: TGTGCCAGCAGCGTTAACCCGATCGGGGAGACCCAGTACTTC.

The chain uses TRBV11-2 and TRBJ2-7, with no clear D. From germline, CDR1 is SGHAT and CDR2 FQNNGV. The length of the CDR3 is 11 residues. The V and J ends lost 1 base and 6 bases respectively, with 4 bases between them. The DNA for the CDR3 is TGTGCCAGCAGCTTAGCGGTCGAGCAGTACTTC. Encoded protein: CASSLAVEQYF.

This clone was counted a single time. The rearrangement links TRBV5-1 to TRBJ2-2, with a possible D match to TRBD2 (5 bases). V lost 6 bases and J 7 bases, leaving 10 bases between the germline ends. CDR3 length: 12 residues. From germline, CDR1 is SGHRS and CDR2 YFSETQ. This chain's CDR3 is CASNFRGGELFF. The CDR3 DNA is TGCGCCAGCAATTTTCGGGGCGGGGAGCTGTTTTTT.

V and J are TRBV4-2 and TRBJ2-1; 9 nucleotides match TRBD2. Trimming took 1 base from V and 6 from J; bases not matched to a gene: 4. This CDR3 contains 15 residues. The germline V gene has CDR1 LGHNA and CDR2 YNFKEQ. The CDR3 loop reads CASSQGNSGSNEQFF. Here the CDR3 DNA reads TGTGCCAGCAGCCAAGGAAATAGCGGGAGCAATGAGCAGTTCTTC.

The chain couples TRBV4-1 to TRBJ2-1, with a weak D call TRBD1 (6 bases). The V and J ends lost 5 bases and 9 bases respectively, with 20 bases between them. CDR3 length: 15 amino acids. Germline-derived CDR1 and CDR2 are MGHRA and YSYEKL. CDR3 amino acids: CASSTRTVDNPEQFF. Here the CDR3 DNA reads TGCGCCAGCAGCACGAGGACAGTCGACAATCCTGAGCAGTTCTTC.

This chain connects TRBV5-1 to TRBJ1-1; 11 nucleotides align to TRBD1. This CDR3 is 15 amino acids long. Germline lookup yields CDR1 SGHRS and CDR2 YFSETQ. After removal of 4 bases from V and 4 bases from J, the junction contained 6 bases not matched to a gene. CDR3 sequence (DNA): TGCGCCAGCAGCCGAACCGGGACAGGGGGCACTGAAGCTTTCTTT. Protein sequence: CASSRTGTGGTEAFF.

The chain uses TRBV4-3 and TRBJ2-7; D might be TRBD2 (5 bases). CDR3 length: 16 amino acids. V was trimmed by 1 base and J by 1 base, leaving 14 bases between them. The V gene's germline CDR1 is LGHNA and CDR2 YSLEER. The DNA of the CDR3 is TGCGCCAGCAGCCAAGGAGGCGGAGGTAGATCCTACGAGCAGTACTTC. Translated, it gives CASSQGGGGRSYEQYF.

The chain carries TRBV5-4 and TRBJ1-1; D is unresolved. The CDR3 spans 13 residues. V lost 0 bases to trimming and J lost 6 bases, with 9 bases between them. The germline V gene encodes CDR1 SGHNT and CDR2 YYREEE (reference sequence). The CDR3 reads CASSLDLGAEAFF. In nucleotides, the CDR3 is TGTGCCAGCAGCTTGGACCTGGGCGCTGAAGCTTTCTTT. Together with reference TRBV5-4 and TRBJ1-1, the CDR3 gives the full variable domain: ETGVTQSPTHLIKTRGQQVTLRCSSQSGHNTVSWYQQALGQGPQFIFQYYREEENGRGNFPPRFSGLQFPNYSSELNVNALELDDSALYLCASSLDLGAEAFFGQGTRLTVV.

The chain recombines TRBV10-2 with TRBJ2-1; 15 bases line up with TRBD2. Losses at the gene ends were 6 bases for V and 7 bases for J; bases not matched to a gene: 7. The CDR3 extends over 16 amino acids. Germline V gene sequence: CDR1 WSHSY, CDR2 SAAADI. The CDR3, as DNA: TGCGCCAGCAGGCAAAGGACTAGCGGGAGGGCGAATGAGCAGTTCTTC. Its translation is CASRQRTSGRANEQFF.

V gene TRBV5-1 combines with J gene TRBJ2-1; perhaps TRBD2 as D (6 bases). V was cut by 5 bases and J by 1 base, with 10 bases left in between. CDR3 length equals 14 residues. CDR1 is SGHRS, CDR2 YFSETQ, per germline. CDR3: CASRPGDSYNEQFF. CDR3 DNA sequence: TGCGCCAGCAGACCGGGAGATTCCTACAATGAGCAGTTCTTC. Based on the CDR3 plus reference TRBV5-1 and TRBJ2-1, the full variable domain is KAGVTQTPRYLIKTRGQQVTLSCSPISGHRSVSWYQQTPGQGLQFLFEYFSETQRNKGNFPGRFSGRQFSNSRSEMNVSTLELGDSALYLCASRPGDSYNEQFFGPGTRLTVL.